This TCR beta chain was documented in a study of blood T cell repertoires in COVID-19. Study overall: Sites in the United States, Italy and Spain provided acute and convalescent COVID-19 samples. T cells, B-cell-depleted T cells, or PBMCs supplied cDNA or gDNA.

The V and J ends lost 0 bases and 7 bases, in that order; junction bases with no gene match: 6. Germline V gene sequence: CDR1 SGHRS, CDR2 YFSETQ. The CDR3 consists of 16 residues. As originally analysed: By means of reference gene primer amplification, nucleated cell counts were estimated. Using immunoSEQ multiplex PCR, the repertoire was profiled, and TCRdb retains in-frame clones only, with some absent. V and J calls and clone size are as listed in that table; D and trimming were resolved from the DNA. The sample carries approximately 71,000 clones, roughly 87% recorded once. The origin of this receptor is a woman of 80 years or more with acute or convalescent COVID-19. Material for sequencing was peripheral blood. This chain links TRBV5-1 with TRBJ1-6; 8 bases line up with TRBD1. The CDR3 reads CASSLGTGNGNSPLHF. The CDR3 DNA sequence: TGCGCCAGCAGCTTGGGGACAGGGAATGGGAATTCACCCCTCCACTTT.